This T cell receptor (beta chain) was sequenced during a study of CD8+ T cells in alopecia areata. The wider study: Patients took tofacitinib for 6 to 18 months, followed by 6 drug-free months. Overall study results and limits: Expanded CD8+ clones among the top 100, as well as scalp clonality, were significantly decreased by tofacitinib. Many expanded lesional clones stayed in scalp and blood while on tofacitinib.

Treatment meaning: oral pan-JAK inhibitor, 5-10 mg twice daily. Collected material from alopecia areata patients comprised lesional scalp punch biopsies and peripheral blood. After isolation, RNA underwent reverse transcription to generate cDNA as the sequencing template. Clones were sequenced by immunoSEQ multiplex PCR, and TCRdb holds only the in-frame ones, with some missing. Of 95,000 to 150,000 clones listed, about half are singletons. This clone was observed a few times. Antigen specificity is unknown. This CDR3 has 15 residues. Germline CDR1 is LNHDA and CDR2 is SQIVND (reference sequence). V lost 4 bases, J lost 2 bases, and 14 bases lay in between.

V is TRBV19 and J is TRBJ1-1, with D possibly TRBD1 on 6 matching bases. This material consisted of CD4+ T cells sorted from blood, taken at week 4, from a patient treated with tofacitinib. The clonotype comes from a human donor with alopecia areata. The CDR3 nucleotides are TGTGCCAGTAGTACCTACAGGGTCGGTAACACTGAAGCTTTCTTT. It codes for CASSTYRVGNTEAFF.